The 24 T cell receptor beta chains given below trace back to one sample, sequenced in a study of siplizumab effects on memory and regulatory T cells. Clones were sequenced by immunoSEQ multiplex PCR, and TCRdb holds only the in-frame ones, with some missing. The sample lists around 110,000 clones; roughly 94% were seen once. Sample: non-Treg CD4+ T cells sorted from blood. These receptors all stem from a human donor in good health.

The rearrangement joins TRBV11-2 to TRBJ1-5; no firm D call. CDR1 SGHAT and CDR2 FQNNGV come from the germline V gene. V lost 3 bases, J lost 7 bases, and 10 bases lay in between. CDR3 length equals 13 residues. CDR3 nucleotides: TGTGCCAGCAGCTTGGCGACGGGCCAGCCCCAGCATTTT. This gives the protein CASSLATGQPQHF.

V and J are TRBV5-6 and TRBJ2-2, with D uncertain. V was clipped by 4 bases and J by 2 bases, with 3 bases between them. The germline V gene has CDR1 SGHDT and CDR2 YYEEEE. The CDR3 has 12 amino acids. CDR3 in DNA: TGTGCCAGCAGCCTAAACACCGGGGAGCTGTTTTTT. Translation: CASSLNTGELFF. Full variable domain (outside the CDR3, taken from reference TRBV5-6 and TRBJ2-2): DAGVTQSPTHLIKTRGQQVTLRCSPKSGHDTVSWYQQALGQGPQFIFQYYEEEERQRGNFPDRFSGHQFPNYSSELNVNALLLGDSALYLCASSLNTGELFFGEGSRLTVL.

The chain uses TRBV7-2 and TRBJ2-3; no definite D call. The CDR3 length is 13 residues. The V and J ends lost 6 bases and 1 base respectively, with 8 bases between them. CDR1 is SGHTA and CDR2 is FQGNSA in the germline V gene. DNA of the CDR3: TGTGCCAGCAGTTCGAGAGGCACAGATACGCAGTATTTT. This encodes CASSSRGTDTQYF. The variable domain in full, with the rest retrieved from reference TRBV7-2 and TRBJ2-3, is GAGVSQSPSNKVTEKGKDVELRCDPISGHTALYWYRQSLGQGLEFLIYFQGNSAPDKSGLPSDRFSAERTGGSVSTLTIQRTQQEDSAVYLCASSSRGTDTQYFGPGTRLTVL.

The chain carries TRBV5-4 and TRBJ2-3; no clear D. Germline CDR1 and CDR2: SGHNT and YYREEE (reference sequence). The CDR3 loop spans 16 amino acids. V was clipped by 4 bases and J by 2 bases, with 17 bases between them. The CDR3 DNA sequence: TGTGCCAGCAGCCCTGTGGTGGCTGTTTTCACAGATACGCAGTATTTT. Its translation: CASSPVVAVFTDTQYF.

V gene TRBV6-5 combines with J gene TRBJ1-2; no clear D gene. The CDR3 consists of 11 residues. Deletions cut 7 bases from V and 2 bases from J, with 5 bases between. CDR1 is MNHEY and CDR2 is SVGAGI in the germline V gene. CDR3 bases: TGTGCCAGCACCCCCAACTATGGCTACACCTTC. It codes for CASTPNYGYTF.

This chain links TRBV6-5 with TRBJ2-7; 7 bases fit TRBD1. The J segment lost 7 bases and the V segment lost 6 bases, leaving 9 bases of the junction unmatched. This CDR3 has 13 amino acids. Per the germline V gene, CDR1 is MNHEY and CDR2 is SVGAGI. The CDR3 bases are TGTGCCAGCAGCCAATACGGACAGGCGGAGCAGTACTTC. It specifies CASSQYGQAEQYF.

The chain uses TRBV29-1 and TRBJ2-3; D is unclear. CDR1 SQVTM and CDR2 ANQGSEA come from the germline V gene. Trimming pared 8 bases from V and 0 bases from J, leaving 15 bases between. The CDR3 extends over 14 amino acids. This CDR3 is CSLRRKTSTDTQYF. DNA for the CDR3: TGCAGCCTCAGGCGCAAAACTAGCACAGATACGCAGTATTTT.

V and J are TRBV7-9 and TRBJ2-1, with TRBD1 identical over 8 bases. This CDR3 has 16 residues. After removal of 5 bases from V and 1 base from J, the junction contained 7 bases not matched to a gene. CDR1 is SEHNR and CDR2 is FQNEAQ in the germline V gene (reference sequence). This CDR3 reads CASSETGGSSYNEQFF. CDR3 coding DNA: TGTGCCAGCAGCGAAACAGGGGGTAGTTCCTACAATGAGCAGTTCTTC.

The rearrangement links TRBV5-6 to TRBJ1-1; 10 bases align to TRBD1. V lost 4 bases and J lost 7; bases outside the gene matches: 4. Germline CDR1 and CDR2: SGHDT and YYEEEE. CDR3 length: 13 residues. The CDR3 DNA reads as TGTGCCAGCAGCAGGACAGGGGGGGATGAAGCTTTCTTT. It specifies CASSRTGGDEAFF.

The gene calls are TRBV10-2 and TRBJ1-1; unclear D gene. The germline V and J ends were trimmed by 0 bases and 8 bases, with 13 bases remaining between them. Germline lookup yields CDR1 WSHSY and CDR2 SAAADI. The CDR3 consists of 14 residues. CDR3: CASSESRSLREAFF. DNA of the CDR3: TGCGCCAGCAGTGAGTCAAGAAGTCTAAGAGAAGCTTTCTTT.

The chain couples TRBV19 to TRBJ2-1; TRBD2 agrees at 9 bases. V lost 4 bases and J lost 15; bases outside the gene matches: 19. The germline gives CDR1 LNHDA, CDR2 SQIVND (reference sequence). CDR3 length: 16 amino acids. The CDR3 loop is CASSTATSGITMSVFF. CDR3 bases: TGTGCCAGTAGTACCGCGACTAGCGGAATTACAATGAGTGTGTTCTTC.

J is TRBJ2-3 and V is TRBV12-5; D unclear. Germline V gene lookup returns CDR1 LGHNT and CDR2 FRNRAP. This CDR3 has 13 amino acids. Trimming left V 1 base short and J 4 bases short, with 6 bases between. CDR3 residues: CASGLAPSDTQYF. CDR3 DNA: TGTGCTAGTGGTTTGGCCCCCTCAGATACGCAGTATTTT. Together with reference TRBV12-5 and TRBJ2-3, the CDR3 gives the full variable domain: DARVTQTPRHKVTEMGQEVTMRCQPILGHNTVFWYRQTMMQGLELLAYFRNRAPLDDSGMPKDRFSAEMPDATLATLKIQPSEPRDSAVYFCASGLAPSDTQYFGPGTRLTVL.

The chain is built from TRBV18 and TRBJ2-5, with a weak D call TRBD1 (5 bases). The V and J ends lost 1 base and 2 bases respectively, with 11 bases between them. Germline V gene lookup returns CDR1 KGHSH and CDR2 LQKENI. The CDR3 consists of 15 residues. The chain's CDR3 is CASSPREGAQETQYF. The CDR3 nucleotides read TGTGCCAGCTCACCACGGGAAGGGGCGCAAGAGACCCAGTACTTC.

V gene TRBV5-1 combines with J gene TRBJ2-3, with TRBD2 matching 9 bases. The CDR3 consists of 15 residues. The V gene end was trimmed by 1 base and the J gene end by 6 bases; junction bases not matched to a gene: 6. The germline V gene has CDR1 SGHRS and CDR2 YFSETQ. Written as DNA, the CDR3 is TGCGCCAGCAGCTTGCGGCGGGAGGGACGGGATACGCAGTATTTT. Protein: CASSLRREGRDTQYF.

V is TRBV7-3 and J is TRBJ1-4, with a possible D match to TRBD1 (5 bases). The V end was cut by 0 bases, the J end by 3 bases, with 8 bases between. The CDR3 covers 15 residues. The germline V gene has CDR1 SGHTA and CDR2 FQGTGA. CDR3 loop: CASSLTAGPNEKLFF. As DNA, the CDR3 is TGTGCCAGCAGCTTAACGGCAGGGCCTAATGAAAAACTGTTTTTT.

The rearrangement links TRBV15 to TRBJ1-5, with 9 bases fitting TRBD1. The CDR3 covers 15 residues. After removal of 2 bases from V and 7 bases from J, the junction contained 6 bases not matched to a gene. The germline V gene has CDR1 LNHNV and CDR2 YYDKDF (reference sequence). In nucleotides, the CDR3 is TGTGCCACCAGCAGATCGACAGGGGGTGGACAGCCCCAGCATTTT. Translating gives CATSRSTGGGQPQHF.

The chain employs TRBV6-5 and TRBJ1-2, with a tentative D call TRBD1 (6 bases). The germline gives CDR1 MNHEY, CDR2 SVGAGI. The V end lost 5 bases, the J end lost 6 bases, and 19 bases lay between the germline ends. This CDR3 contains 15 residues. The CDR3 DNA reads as TGTGCCAGCAGTCGTCGCGCGGGGGCGCTTCATGGCTACACCTTC. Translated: CASSRRAGALHGYTF.

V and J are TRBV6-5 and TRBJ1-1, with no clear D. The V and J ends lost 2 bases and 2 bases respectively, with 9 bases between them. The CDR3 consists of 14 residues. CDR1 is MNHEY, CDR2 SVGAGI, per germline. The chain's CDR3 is CASSYQRINTEAFF. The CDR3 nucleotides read TGTGCCAGCAGTTACCAGAGGATTAACACTGAAGCTTTCTTT.

CDR3 DNA: TGTGCCAGCAGCTTGGATCCGGGAGTCGGAAACACCATATATTTT. Translated: CASSLDPGVGNTIYF. V gene TRBV5-6 combines with J gene TRBJ1-3; D gene ambiguous. V dropped 0 bases and J dropped 4 bases, with 11 bases sitting between them. Germline V gene data show CDR1 as SGHDT and CDR2 as YYEEEE. The CDR3 totals 15 residues.

The CDR3, as DNA: TGTGCCATCAGCTCTGGGGCCAACGTCCTGACTTTC. It encodes CAISSGANVLTF. This sequence joins TRBV10-3 and TRBJ2-6; D unresolved. This CDR3 has 12 residues. Per germline, CDR1 ENHRY and CDR2 SYGVKD. V lost 6 bases and J lost 0, with 0 bases in between.

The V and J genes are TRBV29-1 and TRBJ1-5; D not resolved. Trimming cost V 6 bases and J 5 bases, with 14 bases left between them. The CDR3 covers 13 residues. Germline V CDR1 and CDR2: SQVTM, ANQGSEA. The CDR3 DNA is TGCAGCGTCCAACCATCCGGGGATCAGCCCCAGCATTTT. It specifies CSVQPSGDQPQHF. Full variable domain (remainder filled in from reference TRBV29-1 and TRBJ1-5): SAVISQKPSRDICQRGTSLTIQCQVDSQVTMMFWYRQQPGQSLTLIATANQGSEATYESGFVIDKFPISRPNLTFSTLTVSNMSPEDSSIYLCSVQPSGDQPQHFGDGTRLSIL.

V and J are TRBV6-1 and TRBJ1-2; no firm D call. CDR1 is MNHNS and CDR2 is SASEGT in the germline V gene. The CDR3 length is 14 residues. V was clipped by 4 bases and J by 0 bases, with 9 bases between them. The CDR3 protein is CASSAPGANYGYTF. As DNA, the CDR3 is TGTGCCAGCAGTGCACCCGGAGCTAACTATGGCTACACCTTC.

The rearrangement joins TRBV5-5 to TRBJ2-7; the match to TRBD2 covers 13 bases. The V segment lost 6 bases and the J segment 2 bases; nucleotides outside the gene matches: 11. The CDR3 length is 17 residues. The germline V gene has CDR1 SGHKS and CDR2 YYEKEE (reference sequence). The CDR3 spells CASTLPGLAGLAYEQYF. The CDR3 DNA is TGTGCCAGCACCTTACCGGGACTAGCGGGACTTGCCTACGAGCAGTACTTC.

The CDR3 sequence: CASSLRRFSTEAFF. Here the CDR3 DNA reads TGTGCCAGCAGCTTAAGGCGGTTTAGCACTGAAGCTTTCTTT. The chain is built from TRBV7-2 and TRBJ1-1; D remains ambiguous. The CDR3 has 14 residues. The germline V and J ends were trimmed by 2 bases and 4 bases, with 11 bases remaining between them. The germline V gene encodes CDR1 SGHTA and CDR2 FQGNSA. Full variable domain (rest looked up from reference TRBV7-2 and TRBJ1-1): GAGVSQSPSNKVTEKGKDVELRCDPISGHTALYWYRQSLGQGLEFLIYFQGNSAPDKSGLPSDRFSAERTGGSVSTLTIQRTQQEDSAVYLCASSLRRFSTEAFFGQGTRLTVV.